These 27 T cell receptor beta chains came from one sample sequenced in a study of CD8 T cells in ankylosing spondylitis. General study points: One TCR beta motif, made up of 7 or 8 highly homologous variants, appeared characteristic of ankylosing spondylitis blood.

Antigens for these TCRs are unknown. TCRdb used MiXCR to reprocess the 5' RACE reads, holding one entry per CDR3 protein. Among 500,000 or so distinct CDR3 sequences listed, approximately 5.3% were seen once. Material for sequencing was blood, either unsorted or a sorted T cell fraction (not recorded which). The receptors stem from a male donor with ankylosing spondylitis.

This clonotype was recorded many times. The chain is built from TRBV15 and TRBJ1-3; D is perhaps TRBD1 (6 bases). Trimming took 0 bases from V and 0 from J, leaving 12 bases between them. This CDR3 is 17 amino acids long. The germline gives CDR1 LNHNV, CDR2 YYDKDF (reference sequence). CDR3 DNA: TGTGCCACCAGCAGAGATGAATGGGACACCTCTGGAAACACCATATATTTT. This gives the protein CATSRDEWDTSGNTIYF.

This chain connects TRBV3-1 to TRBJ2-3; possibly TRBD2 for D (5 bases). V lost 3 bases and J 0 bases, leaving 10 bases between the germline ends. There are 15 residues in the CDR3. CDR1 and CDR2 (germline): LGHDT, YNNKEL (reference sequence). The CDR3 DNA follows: TGTGCCAGCAGCCATTGGGAGCGGAGCACAGATACGCAGTATTTT. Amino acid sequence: CASSHWERSTDTQYF.

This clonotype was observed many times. CDR3 region: CSAPGVANVLTF. The DNA for the CDR3 is TGCAGTGCTCCCGGGGTGGCCAACGTCCTGACTTTC. This sequence joins TRBV20-1 and TRBJ2-6; tentative D call: TRBD2 (5 bases). Germline CDR1 is DFQATT and CDR2 is SNEGSKA (reference sequence). V was clipped by 5 bases and J by 6 bases, with 8 bases between them. This CDR3 region has 12 residues.

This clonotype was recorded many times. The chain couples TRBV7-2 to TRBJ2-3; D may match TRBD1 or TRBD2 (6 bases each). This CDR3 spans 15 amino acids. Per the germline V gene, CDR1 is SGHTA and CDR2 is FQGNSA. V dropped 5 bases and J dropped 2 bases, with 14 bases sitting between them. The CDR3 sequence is CASSLMGGPTDTQYF. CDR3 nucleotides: TGTGCCAGCAGCCTAATGGGGGGCCCCACAGATACGCAGTATTTT.

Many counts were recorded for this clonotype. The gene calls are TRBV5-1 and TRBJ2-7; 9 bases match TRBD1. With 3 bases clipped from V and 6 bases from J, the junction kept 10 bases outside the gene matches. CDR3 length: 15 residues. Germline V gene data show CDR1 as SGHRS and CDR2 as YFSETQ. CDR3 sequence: CASSSPGQGKVEQYF. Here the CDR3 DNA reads TGCGCCAGCAGCTCCCCGGGACAGGGCAAGGTCGAGCAGTACTTC.

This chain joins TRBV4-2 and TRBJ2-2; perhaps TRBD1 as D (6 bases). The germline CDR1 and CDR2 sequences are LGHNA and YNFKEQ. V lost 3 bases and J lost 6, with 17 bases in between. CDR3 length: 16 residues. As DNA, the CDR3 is TGTGCCAGCAGCCAGGACTTTACAGGGCTTGCCGGGGAGCTGTTTTTT. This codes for CASSQDFTGLAGELFF.

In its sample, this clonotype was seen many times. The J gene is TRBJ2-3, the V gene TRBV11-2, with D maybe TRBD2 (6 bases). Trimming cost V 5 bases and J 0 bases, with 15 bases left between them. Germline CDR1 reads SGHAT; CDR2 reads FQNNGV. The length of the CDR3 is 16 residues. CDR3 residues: CASSPGVRVSTDTQYF. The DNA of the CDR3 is TGTGCCAGCAGCCCGGGGGTCCGGGTCAGCACAGATACGCAGTATTTT.

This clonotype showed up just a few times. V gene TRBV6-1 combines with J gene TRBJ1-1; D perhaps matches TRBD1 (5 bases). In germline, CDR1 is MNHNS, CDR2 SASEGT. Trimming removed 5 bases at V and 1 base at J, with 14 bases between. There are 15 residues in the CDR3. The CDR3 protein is CASSTLGAPNTEAFF. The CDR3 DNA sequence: TGTGCCAGCAGTACCCTCGGGGCCCCGAACACTGAAGCTTTCTTT.

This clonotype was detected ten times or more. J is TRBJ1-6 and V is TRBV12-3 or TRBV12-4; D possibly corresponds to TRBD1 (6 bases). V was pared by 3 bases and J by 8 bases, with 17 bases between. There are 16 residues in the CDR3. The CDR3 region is CASSLVQGRVHSPLHF. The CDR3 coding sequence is TGTGCCAGCAGTTTGGTACAGGGACGGGTTCATTCACCCCTCCACTTT.

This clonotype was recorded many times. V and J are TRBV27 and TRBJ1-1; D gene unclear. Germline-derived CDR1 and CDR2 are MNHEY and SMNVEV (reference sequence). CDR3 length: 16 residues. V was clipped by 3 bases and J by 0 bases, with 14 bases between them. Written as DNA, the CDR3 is TGTGCCAGCAGTTTGCGGGCCAGCTCAATGAACACTGAAGCTTTCTTT. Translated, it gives CASSLRASSMNTEAFF.

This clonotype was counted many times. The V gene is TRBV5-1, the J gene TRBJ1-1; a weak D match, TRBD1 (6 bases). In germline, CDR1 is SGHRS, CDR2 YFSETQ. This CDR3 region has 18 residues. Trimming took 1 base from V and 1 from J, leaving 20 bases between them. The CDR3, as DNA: TGCGCCAGCAGCTTGACGGCACAGGGATCTTTGGGGAACACTGAAGCTTTCTTT. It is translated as CASSLTAQGSLGNTEAFF.

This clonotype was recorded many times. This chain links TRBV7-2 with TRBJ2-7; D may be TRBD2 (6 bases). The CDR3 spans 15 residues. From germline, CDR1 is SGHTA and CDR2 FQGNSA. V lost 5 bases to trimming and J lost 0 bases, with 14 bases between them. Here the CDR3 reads CASSPDFSGSYEQYF. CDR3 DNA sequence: TGTGCCAGCAGCCCAGACTTTAGCGGCTCCTACGAGCAGTACTTC.

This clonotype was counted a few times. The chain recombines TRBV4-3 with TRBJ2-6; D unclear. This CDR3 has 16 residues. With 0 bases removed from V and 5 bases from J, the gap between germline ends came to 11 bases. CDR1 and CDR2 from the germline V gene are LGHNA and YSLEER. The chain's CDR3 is CASSQDPPTRANVLTF. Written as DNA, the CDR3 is TGCGCCAGCAGCCAAGATCCACCTACGAGGGCCAACGTCCTGACTTTC.

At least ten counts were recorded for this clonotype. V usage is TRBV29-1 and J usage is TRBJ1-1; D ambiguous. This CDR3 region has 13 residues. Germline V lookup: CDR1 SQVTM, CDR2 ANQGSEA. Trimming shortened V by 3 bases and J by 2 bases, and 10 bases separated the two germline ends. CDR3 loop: CSVDGASNTEAFF. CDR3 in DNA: TGCAGCGTTGATGGCGCCTCCAACACTGAAGCTTTCTTT.

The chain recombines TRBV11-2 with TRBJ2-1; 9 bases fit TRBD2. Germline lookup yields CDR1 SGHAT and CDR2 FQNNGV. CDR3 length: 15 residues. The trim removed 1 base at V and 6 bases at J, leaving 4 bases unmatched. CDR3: CASSLGSGSFNEQFF. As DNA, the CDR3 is TGTGCCAGCAGCTTAGGTAGCGGGAGTTTCAATGAGCAGTTCTTC. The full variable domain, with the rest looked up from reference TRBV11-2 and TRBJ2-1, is EAGVAQSPRYKIIEKRQSVAFWCNPISGHATLYWYQQILGQGPKLLIQFQNNGVVDDSQLPKDRFSAERLKGVDSTLKIQPAKLEDSAVYLCASSLGSGSFNEQFFGPGTRLTVL.

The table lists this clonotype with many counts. The DNA for the CDR3 is TGTGCCAGCAGCGACGGAGGGGCTTGGAACACAGATACGCAGTATTTT. It yields the protein CASSDGGAWNTDTQYF. This sequence joins TRBV7-9 and TRBJ2-3; TRBD2 is a possible D gene (6 bases). Trimming removed 5 bases from V and 2 bases from J, with 17 bases in between. The CDR3 length is 16 residues. CDR1 SEHNR and CDR2 FQNEAQ come from the germline V gene (reference sequence).

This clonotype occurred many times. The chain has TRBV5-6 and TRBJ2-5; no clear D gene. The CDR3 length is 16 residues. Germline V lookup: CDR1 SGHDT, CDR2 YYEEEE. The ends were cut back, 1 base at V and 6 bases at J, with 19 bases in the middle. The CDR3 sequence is CASSLKAQTASQTQYF. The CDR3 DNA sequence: TGTGCCAGCAGCTTGAAGGCACAAACGGCCTCGCAGACCCAGTACTTC.

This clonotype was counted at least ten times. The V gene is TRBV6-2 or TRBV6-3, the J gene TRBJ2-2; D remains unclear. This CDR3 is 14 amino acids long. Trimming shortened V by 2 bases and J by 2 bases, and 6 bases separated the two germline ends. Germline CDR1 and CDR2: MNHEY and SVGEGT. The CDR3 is CASSYHPNTGELFF. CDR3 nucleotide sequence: TGTGCCAGCAGTTACCACCCTAACACCGGGGAGCTGTTTTTT.

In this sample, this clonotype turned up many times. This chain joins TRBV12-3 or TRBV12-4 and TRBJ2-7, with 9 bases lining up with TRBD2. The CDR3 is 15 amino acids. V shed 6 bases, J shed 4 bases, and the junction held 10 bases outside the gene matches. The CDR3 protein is CASSPGLAGPYEQYF. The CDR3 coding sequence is TGTGCCAGCAGCCCCGGGCTAGCGGGACCTTACGAGCAGTACTTC.

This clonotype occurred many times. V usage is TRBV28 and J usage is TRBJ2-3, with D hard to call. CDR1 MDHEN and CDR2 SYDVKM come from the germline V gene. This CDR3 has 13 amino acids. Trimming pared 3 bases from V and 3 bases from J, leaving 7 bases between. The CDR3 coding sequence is TGTGCCAGCAGTTTTGCGGCAACAGATACGCAGTATTTT. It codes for CASSFAATDTQYF.

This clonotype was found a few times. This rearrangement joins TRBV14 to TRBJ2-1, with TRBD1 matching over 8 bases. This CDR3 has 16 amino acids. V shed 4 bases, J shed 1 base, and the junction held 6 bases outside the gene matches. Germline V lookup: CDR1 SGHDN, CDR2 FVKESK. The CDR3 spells CASSRSDRVSYNEQFF. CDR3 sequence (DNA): TGTGCCAGCAGCCGGTCGGACAGGGTATCCTACAATGAGCAGTTCTTC.

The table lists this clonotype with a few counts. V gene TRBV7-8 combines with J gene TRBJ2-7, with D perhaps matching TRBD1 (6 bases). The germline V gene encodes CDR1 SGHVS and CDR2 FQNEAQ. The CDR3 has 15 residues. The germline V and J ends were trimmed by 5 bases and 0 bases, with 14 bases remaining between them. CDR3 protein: CASSPGTPLSYEQYF. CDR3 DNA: TGTGCCAGCAGCCCGGGGACACCACTCTCCTACGAGCAGTACTTC.

The CDR3 is CASSRDREEYGYTF. The CDR3 DNA reads as TGTGCCAGCTCCCGGGACAGGGAAGAATATGGCTACACCTTC. V usage is TRBV18 and J usage is TRBJ1-2; 9 bases agree with TRBD1. The germline gives CDR1 KGHSH, CDR2 LQKENI. V gave up 6 bases and J gave up 5 bases; unmatched junction bases: 7. The CDR3 is 14 amino acids. Full variable domain (rest looked up from reference TRBV18 and TRBJ1-2): NAGVMQNPRHLVRRRGQEARLRCSPMKGHSHVYWYRQLPEEGLKFMVYLQKENIIDESGMPKERFSAEFPKEGPSILRIQQVVRGDSAAYFCASSRDREEYGYTFGSGTRLTVV.

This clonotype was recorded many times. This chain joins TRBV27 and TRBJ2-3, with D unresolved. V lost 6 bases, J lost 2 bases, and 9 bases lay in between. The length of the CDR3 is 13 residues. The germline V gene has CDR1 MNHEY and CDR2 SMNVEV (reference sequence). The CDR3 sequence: CASRSWDTDTQYF. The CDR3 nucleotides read TGTGCCAGCAGGAGCTGGGACACAGATACGCAGTATTTT.

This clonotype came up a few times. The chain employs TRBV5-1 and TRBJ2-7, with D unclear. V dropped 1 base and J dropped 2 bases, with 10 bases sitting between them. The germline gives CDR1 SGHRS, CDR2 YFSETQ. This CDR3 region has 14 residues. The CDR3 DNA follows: TGCGCCAGCAGCTTGTGGACCGAAACCTACGAGCAGTACTTC. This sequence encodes CASSLWTETYEQYF.

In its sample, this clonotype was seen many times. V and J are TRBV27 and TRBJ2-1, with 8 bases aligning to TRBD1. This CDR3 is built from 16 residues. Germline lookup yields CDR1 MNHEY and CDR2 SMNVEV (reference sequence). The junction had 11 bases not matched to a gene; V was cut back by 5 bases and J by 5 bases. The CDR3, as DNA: TGTGCCAGCAGTGACAGGACAGGGTTTTTACACAATGAGCAGTTCTTC. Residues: CASSDRTGFLHNEQFF.

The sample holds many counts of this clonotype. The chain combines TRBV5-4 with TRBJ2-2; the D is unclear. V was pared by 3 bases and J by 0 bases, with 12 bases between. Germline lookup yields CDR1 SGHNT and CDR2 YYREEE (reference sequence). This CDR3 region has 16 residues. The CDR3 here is CASSSLFISNTGELFF. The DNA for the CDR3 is TGTGCCAGCAGCTCGTTATTTATTTCGAACACCGGGGAGCTGTTTTTT.